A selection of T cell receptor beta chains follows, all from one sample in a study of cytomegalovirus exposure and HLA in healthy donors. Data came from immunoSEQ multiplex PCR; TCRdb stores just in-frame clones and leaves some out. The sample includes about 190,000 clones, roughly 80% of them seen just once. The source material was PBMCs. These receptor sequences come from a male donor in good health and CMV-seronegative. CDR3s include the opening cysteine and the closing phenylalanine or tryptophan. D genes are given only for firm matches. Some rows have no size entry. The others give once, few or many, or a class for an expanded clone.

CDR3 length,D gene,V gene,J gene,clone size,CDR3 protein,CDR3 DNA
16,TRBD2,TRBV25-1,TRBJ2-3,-,CASSDGGVPLTDTQYF,TGTGCCAGCAGTGATGGGGGGGTCCCCCTCACAGATACGCAGTATTTT
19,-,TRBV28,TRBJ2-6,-,CASSAISLAVRSGANVLTF,TGTGCCAGCAGCGCAATCTCCTTAGCGGTCCGCTCTGGGGCCAACGTCCTGACTTTC
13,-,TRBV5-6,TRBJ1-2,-,CASSPLGPYGYTF,TGTGCCAGCAGCCCCCTGGGGCCCTATGGCTACACCTTC
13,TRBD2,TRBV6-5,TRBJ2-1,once,CASSKLAGNEQFF,TGTGCCAGCAGTAAACTAGCGGGCAATGAGCAGTTCTTC
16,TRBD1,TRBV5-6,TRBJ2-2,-,CASSITGTANTGELFF,TGTGCCAGCAGCATAACCGGGACAGCGAACACCGGGGAGCTGTTTTTT
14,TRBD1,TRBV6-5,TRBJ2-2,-,CASSYSRGQGELFF,TGTGCCAGCAGTTACTCCAGGGGGCAGGGGGAGCTGTTTTTT
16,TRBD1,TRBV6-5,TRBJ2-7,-,CASSYSIGTGIDEQYF,TGTGCCAGCAGTTACTCGATTGGGACAGGGATCGACGAGCAGTACTTC
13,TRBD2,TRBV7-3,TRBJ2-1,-,CASSLTLADEQFF,TGTGCCAGCAGCTTAACACTAGCGGATGAGCAGTTCTTC
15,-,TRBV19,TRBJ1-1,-,CASSPPWGRGTEAFF,TGTGCCAGTAGTCCGCCATGGGGGAGGGGCACTGAAGCTTTCTTT
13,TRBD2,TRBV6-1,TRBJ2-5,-,CASTMGLAETQYF,TGTGCCAGCACTATGGGACTAGCGGAGACCCAGTACTTC
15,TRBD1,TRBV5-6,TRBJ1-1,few,CASSLGDRRFTEAFF,TGTGCCAGCAGCTTGGGGGACAGGCGATTCACTGAAGCTTTCTTT
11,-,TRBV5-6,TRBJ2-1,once,CASSTYNEQFF,TGTGCCAGCAGCACTTACAATGAGCAGTTCTTC
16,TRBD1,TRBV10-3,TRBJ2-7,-,CASHSSTGNWSYEQYF,TGTGCCAGCCACAGTTCGACAGGGAATTGGTCCTACGAGCAGTACTTC
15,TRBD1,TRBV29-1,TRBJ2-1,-,CSVEGDRDNYNEQFF,TGCAGCGTTGAAGGGGACAGGGACAACTACAATGAGCAGTTCTTC
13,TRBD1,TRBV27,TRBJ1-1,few,CANPGRGQTEAFF,TGTGCCAACCCAGGCAGGGGGCAAACTGAAGCTTTCTTT
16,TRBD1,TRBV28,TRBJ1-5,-,CASSSPGQGINQPQHF,TGTGCCAGCAGTTCACCGGGACAGGGAATAAATCAGCCCCAGCATTTT
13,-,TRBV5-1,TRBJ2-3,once,CASSLAWRDTQYF,TGCGCCAGCAGCTTGGCCTGGAGAGATACGCAGTATTTT
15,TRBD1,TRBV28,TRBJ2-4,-,CASSPSGTGGNIQYF,TGTGCCAGCAGCCCCTCGGGGACAGGGGGGAACATTCAGTACTTC
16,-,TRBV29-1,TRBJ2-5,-,CSVEDLRLGAQETQYF,TGCAGCGTTGAAGATTTGAGGCTGGGGGCCCAAGAGACCCAGTACTTC
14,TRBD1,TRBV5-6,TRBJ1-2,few,CASSHPTGNYGYTF,TGTGCCAGCAGTCACCCGACAGGGAATTATGGCTACACCTTC
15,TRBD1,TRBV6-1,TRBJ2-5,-,CASSEPTGGAETQYF,TGTGCCAGCAGTGAACCAACAGGGGGCGCGGAGACCCAGTACTTC
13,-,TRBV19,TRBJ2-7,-,CASSPGRRDEQYF,TGTGCCAGTAGTCCGGGCCGGCGGGACGAGCAGTACTTC
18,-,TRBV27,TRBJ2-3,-,CASSFSSGSKQGTDTQYF,TGTGCCAGCAGTTTTAGTAGCGGCTCTAAGCAGGGCACAGATACGCAGTATTTT
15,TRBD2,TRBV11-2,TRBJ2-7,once,CASSFGGADWGEQYF,TGTGCCAGCAGCTTCGGGGGGGCGGACTGGGGGGAGCAGTACTTC
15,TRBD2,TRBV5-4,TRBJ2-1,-,CASSLGLAGEIEQFF,TGTGCCAGCAGCTTGGGACTAGCGGGAGAGATTGAGCAGTTCTTC
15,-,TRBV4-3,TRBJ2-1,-,CASSDSRASYNEQFF,TGCGCCAGCAGCGACAGCAGGGCGTCCTACAATGAGCAGTTCTTC
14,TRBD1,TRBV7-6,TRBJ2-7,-,CASSLDRGPYEQYF,TGTGCCAGCAGCTTAGACAGGGGGCCCTACGAGCAGTACTTC
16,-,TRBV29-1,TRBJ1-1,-,CSVEVIGGRVDTEAFF,TGCAGCGTTGAAGTTATCGGGGGTAGGGTCGACACTGAAGCTTTCTTT
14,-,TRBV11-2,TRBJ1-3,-,CASSSSLAGNTIYF,TGTGCCAGCAGCTCGTCCCTAGCCGGAAACACCATATATTTT
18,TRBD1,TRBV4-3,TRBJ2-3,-,CASSQDRNRGLTMSTQYF,TGCGCCAGCAGCCAAGATCGCAACAGGGGCCTCACTATGTCTACGCAGTATTTT
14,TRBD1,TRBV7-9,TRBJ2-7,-,CASSSTTGTYEQYF,TGTGCCAGCAGCTCGACGACAGGGACCTACGAGCAGTACTTC
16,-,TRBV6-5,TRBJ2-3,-,CASSYSRGKSTDTQYF,TGTGCCAGCAGTTACTCCCGGGGAAAAAGCACAGATACGCAGTATTTT
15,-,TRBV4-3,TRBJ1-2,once,CASSQDWGQVYGYTF,TGCGCCAGCAGCCAAGATTGGGGGCAGGTCTATGGCTACACCTTC
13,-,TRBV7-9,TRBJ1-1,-,CASSFTPGTEAFF,TGTGCCAGCAGCTTTACTCCAGGCACTGAAGCTTTCTTT
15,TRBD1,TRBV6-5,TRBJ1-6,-,CASSRGNRGNSPLHF,TGTGCCAGCAGTCGAGGGAACAGGGGAAATTCACCCCTCCACTTT
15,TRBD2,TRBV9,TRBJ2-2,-,CASSVAETSAGELFF,TGTGCCAGCAGCGTAGCGGAGACTAGCGCCGGGGAGCTGTTTTTT
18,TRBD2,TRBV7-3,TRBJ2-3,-,CASSLISGGSRSTDTQYF,TGTGCCAGCAGCTTAATTAGCGGGGGGTCCCGGAGCACAGATACGCAGTATTTT
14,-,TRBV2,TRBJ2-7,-,CASIGGDRAYEQYF,TGTGCCAGCATCGGGGGGGACAGGGCATACGAGCAGTACTTC
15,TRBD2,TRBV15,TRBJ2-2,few,CATSRGGRGYGELFF,TGTGCCACCAGCAGAGGCGGGAGAGGATACGGGGAGCTGTTTTTT
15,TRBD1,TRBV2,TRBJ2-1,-,CASSLDRVRANEQFF,TGTGCCAGCAGCTTGGACAGGGTCCGGGCCAATGAGCAGTTCTTC
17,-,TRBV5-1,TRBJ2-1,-,CASSLGTPGLPYNEQFF,TGCGCCAGCAGCTTGGGGACTCCGGGACTTCCATACAATGAGCAGTTCTTC
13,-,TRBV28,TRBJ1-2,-,CASSSLPDLGYTF,TGTGCCAGCAGTTCCCTCCCAGATCTCGGCTACACCTTC
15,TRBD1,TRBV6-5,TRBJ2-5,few,CASSPRSGGQETQYF,TGTGCCAGCAGCCCCCGTTCAGGGGGACAAGAGACCCAGTACTTC
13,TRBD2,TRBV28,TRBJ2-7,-,CASSDSGSGRRYF,TGTGCCAGCAGTGACTCGGGAAGCGGGAGACGGTACTTC
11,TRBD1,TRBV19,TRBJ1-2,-,CASDRGYGYTF,TGTGCCAGCGACAGGGGATATGGCTACACCTTC
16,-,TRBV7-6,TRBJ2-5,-,CASSLAMQGLGETQYF,TGTGCCAGCAGCTTAGCGATGCAGGGGTTGGGCGAGACCCAGTACTTC
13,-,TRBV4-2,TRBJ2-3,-,CASSQGREDTQYF,TGTGCCAGCAGCCAAGGAAGAGAGGATACGCAGTATTTT
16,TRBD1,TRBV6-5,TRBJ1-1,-,CASSYGTVVMNTEAFF,TGTGCCAGCAGTTATGGGACAGTAGTCATGAACACTGAAGCTTTCTTT
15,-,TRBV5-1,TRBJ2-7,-,CASSLGNRSSYEQYF,TGCGCCAGCAGCTTGGGTAACAGGAGCTCCTACGAGCAGTACTTC
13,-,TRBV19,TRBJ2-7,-,CASSMDSSYEQYF,TGTGCCAGTAGTATGGACAGCTCCTACGAGCAGTACTTC
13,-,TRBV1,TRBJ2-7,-,CTSSQERDGEQYF,TGCACCAGCAGCCAAGAGAGGGATGGCGAGCAGTACTTC
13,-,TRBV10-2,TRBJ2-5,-,CASRGHYQETQYF,TGCGCCAGCAGAGGACACTACCAAGAGACCCAGTACTTC
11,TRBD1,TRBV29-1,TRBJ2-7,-,CSVGQTYEQYF,TGCAGCGTGGGACAGACCTACGAGCAGTACTTC
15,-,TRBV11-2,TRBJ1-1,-,CASSPSTGMNTEAFF,TGTGCCAGCAGCCCGTCCACAGGGATGAACACTGAAGCTTTCTTT
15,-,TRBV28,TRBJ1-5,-,CASSPDKMAGQPQHF,TGTGCCAGCAGCCCAGACAAAATGGCAGGTCAGCCCCAGCATTTT
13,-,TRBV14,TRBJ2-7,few,CASSQSEMSSKHF,TGTGCCAGCAGCCAATCGGAGATGTCCAGTAAACACTTC
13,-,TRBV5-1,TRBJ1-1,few,CASSLARDTEAFF,TGCGCCAGCAGCTTGGCCAGGGACACTGAAGCTTTCTTT
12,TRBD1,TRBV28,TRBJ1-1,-,CASNKDRLKAFF,TGTGCCAGCAACAAGGACAGGCTAAAAGCTTTCTTT
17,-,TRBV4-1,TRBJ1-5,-,CASSQEGIEGSNQPQHF,TGCGCCAGCAGCCAAGAAGGGATTGAGGGAAGCAATCAGCCCCAGCATTTT